Listed here are 30 T cell receptor beta chains from one sample, sequenced in a study of shared clonotypes between healthy human individuals. The method was immunoSEQ multiplex PCR; TCRdb's version includes in-frame clones alone and lacks a portion of them. The sample has about 980,000 clones; approximately 80% are singletons. The sequencing sample was made of memory CD4+ T cells sorted from blood. Stated subset: CD45RA-negative fraction. The source of these receptors is a man in his late teens or twenties in good health.

The chain uses TRBV7-9 and TRBJ2-1, with 10 bases matching TRBD2. After removal of 6 bases from V and 1 base from J, the junction contained 6 bases not matched to a gene. Germline assignment: CDR1 SEHNR and CDR2 FQNEAQ (reference sequence). CDR3 size: 16 residues. CDR3 loop: CASSPSGSRSYNEQFF. The CDR3 nucleotides read TGTGCCAGCAGTCCTAGCGGGAGCCGTTCCTACAATGAGCAGTTCTTC.

This chain uses TRBV7-9 with TRBJ2-7, with 9 bases identical to TRBD1. This CDR3 has 13 residues. From germline, CDR1 is SEHNR and CDR2 FQNEAQ (reference sequence). The J segment lost 8 bases and the V segment lost 0 bases, leaving 2 bases of the junction unmatched. The CDR3 DNA sequence: TGTGCCAGCAGCTTAGCGACAGGGGGGAAGCAGTACTTC. Translation gives CASSLATGGKQYF.

The chain recombines TRBV2 with TRBJ1-3; D is undetermined. Germline V gene sequence: CDR1 SNHLY, CDR2 FYNNEI. The ends were cut back, 6 bases at V and 0 bases at J, with 12 bases in the middle. There are 15 residues in the CDR3. CDR3 coding DNA: TGTGCCAGCAGCGTCTCGGGGTTCTCTGGAAACACCATATATTTT. Translated: CASSVSGFSGNTIYF.

The chain has TRBV5-1 and TRBJ1-5; 11 nucleotides align to TRBD1. This CDR3 is built from 15 residues. Looked up from germline, CDR1 is SGHRS and CDR2 is YFSETQ. With V trimmed by 4 bases and J by 7 bases, 7 bases remained unmatched. The CDR3 loop is CASSVDRGQGQPQHF. CDR3 coding DNA: TGCGCCAGCAGCGTGGACAGGGGGCAAGGACAGCCCCAGCATTTT.

About this clone itself: A far bigger clonotype differs at one base, so this is likely a read error. Other DNA sequences within the sample encode an identical CDR3. The chain couples TRBV4-3 to TRBJ1-1; TRBD1 matches at 7 bases. The CDR3 is made up of 13 amino acids. Trimming cost V 5 bases and J 5 bases; bases outside gene matches: 5. The germline gives CDR1 LGHNA, CDR2 YSLEER. The CDR3 DNA is TGCGCCAGCAGCTCCCGACAGGGAACTGAAGCTTTCTTT. Protein product: CASSSRQGTEAFF.

The chain couples TRBV11-3 to TRBJ2-1, with TRBD2 identical over 10 bases. CDR3 length: 16 residues. The V gene end was trimmed by 0 bases and the J gene end by 9 bases; junction bases not matched to a gene: 8. CDR1 and CDR2 from the germline V gene are SGHNT and YENEEA. The CDR3 here is CASSLEASGSLGEQFF. As DNA, the CDR3 is TGTGCCAGCAGCTTAGAGGCTAGCGGGAGTTTGGGTGAGCAGTTCTTC.

V usage is TRBV7-9 and J usage is TRBJ1-2; possibly TRBD1 for D (6 bases). Trimming pared 11 bases from V and 0 bases from J, leaving 10 bases between. This CDR3 region has 12 residues. CDR1 is SEHNR, CDR2 FQNEAQ, per germline (reference sequence). The CDR3 reads CAWGRANYGYTF. Written as DNA, the CDR3 is TGTGCCTGGGGGCGGGCTAACTATGGCTACACCTTC.

The J gene is TRBJ1-4, the V gene TRBV2; no firm D call. This CDR3 is 14 amino acids long. Germline values: CDR1 SNHLY, CDR2 FYNNEI. V dropped 5 bases and J dropped 2 bases, with 9 bases sitting between them. CDR3 region: CASSRGFTNEKLFF. The CDR3 nucleotides are TGTGCCAGCAGTCGGGGTTTCACTAATGAAAAACTGTTTTTT.

The chain recombines TRBV11-2 with TRBJ2-3; D is perhaps TRBD1 or TRBD2 (6 bases each). Germline V CDR1 and CDR2: SGHAT, FQNNGV. The CDR3 length is 15 residues. Trimming removed 7 bases at V and 0 bases at J, with 14 bases between. The CDR3: CASNPRGVSTDTQYF. CDR3 coding DNA: TGTGCCAGCAACCCGAGGGGGGTAAGCACAGATACGCAGTATTTT.

J is TRBJ1-1 and V is TRBV7-2; D may be TRBD1 (6 bases). Germline V gene sequence: CDR1 SGHTA, CDR2 FQGNSA. The CDR3 loop spans 14 amino acids. V lost 1 base and J lost 3, with 9 bases in between. CDR3 region: CASSLVRTDTEAFF. The CDR3 DNA reads as TGTGCCAGCAGCTTAGTGAGGACAGACACTGAAGCTTTCTTT.

The V call is TRBV18, the J call TRBJ1-2; weak D call: TRBD1 (6 bases). Germline CDR1 KGHSH, CDR2 LQKENI. This CDR3 spans 13 amino acids. V lost 3 bases, J lost 7 bases, and 12 bases lay in between. CDR3 sequence (DNA): TGTGCCAGCTCACCCTTACAGGGAACTGGCTACACCTTC. Translating gives CASSPLQGTGYTF. The entire variable domain, with the rest obtained from reference TRBV18 and TRBJ1-2, is as follows: NAGVMQNPRHLVRRRGQEARLRCSPMKGHSHVYWYRQLPEEGLKFMVYLQKENIIDESGMPKERFSAEFPKEGPSILRIQQVVRGDSAAYFCASSPLQGTGYTFGSGTRLTVV.

The rearrangement joins TRBV6-5 to TRBJ2-1, with 8 positions matching TRBD1. The J segment lost 8 bases and the V segment lost 5 bases, leaving 8 bases of the junction unmatched. This CDR3 is built from 14 residues. From germline, CDR1 is MNHEY and CDR2 SVGAGI. CDR3: CASSPRDRYDEQFF. CDR3 DNA sequence: TGTGCCAGCAGTCCCCGGGACAGGTATGATGAGCAGTTCTTC.

Turning to this clone: Other DNA sequences in the sample encode the same CDR3. The V and J genes are TRBV2 and TRBJ1-4; 8 nucleotides line up with TRBD1. The CDR3 covers 14 residues. Germline V gene data show CDR1 as SNHLY and CDR2 as FYNNEI. Trimming at V came to 6 bases and at J to 3 bases, leaving 3 bases not matched to a gene. The CDR3 loop is CASSGQGANEKLFF. CDR3 bases: TGTGCCAGCAGCGGACAGGGAGCTAATGAAAAACTGTTTTTT. The complete variable domain, with remaining parts taken from reference TRBV2 and TRBJ1-4, reads EPEVTQTPSHQVTQMGQEVILRCVPISNHLYFYWYRQILGQKVEFLVSFYNNEISEKSEIFDDQFSVERPDGSNFTLKIRSTKLEDSAMYFCASSGQGANEKLFFGSGTQLSVL.

V and J are TRBV28 and TRBJ1-6; D call uncertain. The CDR3 extends over 14 amino acids. Germline values: CDR1 MDHEN, CDR2 SYDVKM. V was trimmed by 5 bases and J by 8 bases, leaving 13 bases between them. This CDR3 is CASSRARRYSPLHF. DNA of the CDR3: TGTGCCAGCAGTCGGGCCAGACGATATTCACCCCTCCACTTT.

The genes are TRBV5-4 and TRBJ1-2, with TRBD1 matching over 11 bases. The V segment lost 4 bases and the J segment 1 base; nucleotides outside the gene matches: 9. There are 17 residues in the CDR3. The germline V gene encodes CDR1 SGHNT and CDR2 YYREEE (reference sequence). The CDR3 DNA reads as TGTGCCAGCAGCCCCGGACAGGGGGCATCGAGTAACTATGGCTACACCTTC. Protein: CASSPGQGASSNYGYTF. The variable domain in full, with the rest retrieved from reference TRBV5-4 and TRBJ1-2, is ETGVTQSPTHLIKTRGQQVTLRCSSQSGHNTVSWYQQALGQGPQFIFQYYREEENGRGNFPPRFSGLQFPNYSSELNVNALELDDSALYLCASSPGQGASSNYGYTFGSGTRLTVV.

The CDR3, as DNA: TGCAGCGTTGGATTGGGGACAGGGGGGAGCACTGAAGCTTTCTTT. Its translation: CSVGLGTGGSTEAFF. The chain links TRBV29-1 to TRBJ1-1, with 11 positions matching TRBD1. With V trimmed by 4 bases and J by 4 bases, 8 bases remained unmatched. The CDR3 loop spans 15 amino acids. Per the germline V gene, CDR1 is SQVTM and CDR2 is ANQGSEA.

This clone was counted only a few times. V is TRBV7-2 and J is TRBJ1-3, with 7 bases fitting TRBD1. V lost 6 bases and J lost 2; bases outside the gene matches: 7. The germline CDR1 and CDR2 sequences are SGHTA and FQGNSA. This CDR3 is built from 15 residues. CDR3 sequence (DNA): TGTGCCAGCAGGCCGACAGGGAGGGCTGGAAACACCATATATTTT. Its translation is CASRPTGRAGNTIYF.

This clone has only a few counts. The chain has TRBV25-1 and TRBJ2-3, with 7 bases lining up with TRBD1. With 6 bases clipped from V and 0 bases from J, the junction kept 6 bases outside the gene matches. The CDR3 has 15 amino acids. Germline values: CDR1 MGHDK, CDR2 SYGVNS. Written as DNA, the CDR3 is TGTGCCAGCAGCACAGGGGACCCTAGCACAGATACGCAGTATTTT. It encodes CASSTGDPSTDTQYF.

V gene TRBV6-4 combines with J gene TRBJ2-1, with no clear D. The V and J ends lost 6 bases and 2 bases respectively, with 8 bases between them. The CDR3 length is 13 residues. Germline loops: CDR1 MRHNA, CDR2 SNTAGT. CDR3 DNA: TGTGCCAGCAGCCCCTTTCCCTACAATGAGCAGTTCTTC. As protein: CASSPFPYNEQFF.

The V call is TRBV5-6, the J call TRBJ1-1, with D perhaps TRBD1 (5 bases). Trimming pared 4 bases from V and 1 base from J, leaving 20 bases between. This CDR3 has 17 amino acids. The germline V gene has CDR1 SGHDT and CDR2 YYEEEE. The CDR3, as DNA: TGTGCCAGCAGCCCAGGGACCGCGGGCGTTAGGAACACTGAAGCTTTCTTT. It translates to CASSPGTAGVRNTEAFF. The full variable domain, its missing parts supplied by reference TRBV5-6 and TRBJ1-1, is DAGVTQSPTHLIKTRGQQVTLRCSPKSGHDTVSWYQQALGQGPQFIFQYYEEEERQRGNFPDRFSGHQFPNYSSELNVNALLLGDSALYLCASSPGTAGVRNTEAFFGQGTRLTVV.

The J gene is TRBJ2-7, the V gene TRBV7-2; TRBD2 is a possible D gene (5 bases). The V gene lost 8 bases and the J gene lost 4 bases, with 12 bases spanning the gap. CDR3 length: 12 amino acids. Germline V gene data show CDR1 as SGHTA and CDR2 as FQGNSA. CDR3 residues: CASGSSLYEQYF. In DNA form, the CDR3 reads TGTGCCAGCGGGAGCTCTTTATACGAGCAGTACTTC.

The chain is built from TRBV19 and TRBJ2-4; 7 bases fit TRBD1. The germline V gene has CDR1 LNHDA and CDR2 SQIVND (reference sequence). Trimming at V came to 3 bases and at J to 6 bases, leaving 14 bases not matched to a gene. This CDR3 spans 17 amino acids. CDR3 region: CASSIPSRQRQGNIQYF. Here the CDR3 DNA reads TGTGCCAGTAGTATCCCCTCGAGGCAACGACAGGGAAACATTCAGTACTTC.

Note on this clone: The identical CDR3 is also encoded by other nucleotide sequences in the sample. The rearrangement joins TRBV30 to TRBJ2-3, with TRBD2 matching 10 bases. J gave up 6 bases and V 4 bases, and 10 bases lay outside the gene matches. The CDR3 runs 15 residues. Germline V CDR1 and CDR2: GTSNPN, SVGIG (reference sequence). This CDR3 reads CAWTPYSGRSDTQYF. CDR3 DNA sequence: TGTGCCTGGACGCCGTATAGCGGGAGGTCCGATACGCAGTATTTT.

The chain uses TRBV14 and TRBJ2-7; 9 positions match TRBD1. V shed 3 bases, J shed 1 base, and the junction held 1 base outside the gene matches. CDR3 length equals 14 residues. Per the germline V gene, CDR1 is SGHDN and CDR2 is FVKESK. The CDR3 loop is CASSQGTGSYEQYF. CDR3 DNA sequence: TGTGCCAGCAGCCAGGGGACAGGGTCCTACGAGCAGTACTTC.

The chain recombines TRBV5-3 with TRBJ2-7, with D tentatively TRBD1 (5 bases). TRBV5-3 is treated as an ORF (open reading frame) with a function not yet certain. The CDR3 sequence is 12 residues long. With 3 bases removed from V and 7 bases from J, the gap between germline ends came to 11 bases. CDR3 bases: TGTGCCAGAAGCTGGGTAGGGGAAGAGCAGTACTTC. Its protein is CARSWVGEEQYF.

This clone was found once. The chain combines TRBV4-1 with TRBJ1-4; TRBD1 matches at 9 bases. Germline lookup yields CDR1 MGHRA and CDR2 YSYEKL. The CDR3 extends over 18 amino acids. V gave up 2 bases and J gave up 7 bases; unmatched junction bases: 14. The CDR3, as DNA: TGCGCCAGCAGCCAAAAGCCAGCCTCGACAGGGGGAGTTGAAAAACTGTTTTTT. As protein: CASSQKPASTGGVEKLFF.

The V and J genes are TRBV7-8 and TRBJ1-4, with D tentatively TRBD1 (6 bases). The CDR3 contains 15 residues. V was trimmed by 1 base and J by 6 bases, leaving 12 bases between them. CDR1 SGHVS and CDR2 FQNEAQ come from the germline V gene. The CDR3 spells CASSLGQGRYEKLFF. Written as DNA, the CDR3 is TGTGCCAGCAGCTTAGGGCAGGGGAGGTATGAAAAACTGTTTTTT.

The chain carries TRBV6-1 and TRBJ2-3; D is perhaps TRBD2 (6 bases). Looked up from germline, CDR1 is MNHNS and CDR2 is SASEGT. Between the trimmed V and J ends, which lost 8 bases and 2 bases, there was a span of 17 bases. This CDR3 region has 15 residues. In DNA, the CDR3 is TGTGCCAGCCGCGACCTCGGAGGGCACACAGATACGCAGTATTTT. It translates to CASRDLGGHTDTQYF.

The chain joins TRBV7-2 to TRBJ1-1; possible D gene TRBD1, 6 bases. In germline, CDR1 is SGHTA, CDR2 FQGNSA. The CDR3 runs to 13 residues. Between the trimmed V and J ends, which lost 5 bases and 3 bases, there was a span of 10 bases. The CDR3 is CASSLDRYTEAFF. The CDR3 DNA sequence: TGTGCCAGCAGCCTTGACAGGTACACTGAAGCTTTCTTT.

V usage is TRBV7-8 and J usage is TRBJ1-6, with D hard to call. Trimming stripped 5 bases from V and 8 bases from J, with 10 bases between. This CDR3 region has 13 residues. Per the germline V gene, CDR1 is SGHVS and CDR2 is FQNEAQ. The CDR3 nucleotides read TGTGCCAGCAGCGCGGCCGGGGATTCACCCCTCCACTTT. The encoded protein is CASSAAGDSPLHF.